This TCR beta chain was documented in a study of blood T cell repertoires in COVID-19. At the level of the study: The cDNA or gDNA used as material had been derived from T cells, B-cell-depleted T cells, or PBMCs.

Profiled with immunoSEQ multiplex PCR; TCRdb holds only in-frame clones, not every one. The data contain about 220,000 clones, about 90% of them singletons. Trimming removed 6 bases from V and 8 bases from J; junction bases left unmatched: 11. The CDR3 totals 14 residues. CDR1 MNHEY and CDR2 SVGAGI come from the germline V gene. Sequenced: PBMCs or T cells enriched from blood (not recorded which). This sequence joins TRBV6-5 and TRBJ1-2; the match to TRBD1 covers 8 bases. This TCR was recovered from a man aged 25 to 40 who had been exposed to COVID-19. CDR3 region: CASSQGQEPRGYTF. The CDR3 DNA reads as TGTGCCAGCAGCCAGGGACAGGAACCGAGGGGCTACACCTTC.